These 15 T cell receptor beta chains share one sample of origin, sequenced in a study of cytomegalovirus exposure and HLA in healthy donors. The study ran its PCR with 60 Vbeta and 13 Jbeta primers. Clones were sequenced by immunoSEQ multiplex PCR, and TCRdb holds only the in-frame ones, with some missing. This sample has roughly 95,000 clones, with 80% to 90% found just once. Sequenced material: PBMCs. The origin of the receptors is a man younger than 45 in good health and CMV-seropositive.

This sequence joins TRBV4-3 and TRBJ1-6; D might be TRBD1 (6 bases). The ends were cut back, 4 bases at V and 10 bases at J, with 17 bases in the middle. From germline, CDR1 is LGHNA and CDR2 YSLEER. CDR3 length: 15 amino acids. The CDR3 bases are TGCGCCAGCAGCCCGGGGGGCAGGCAGGGGTCACCCCTCCACTTT. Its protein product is CASSPGGRQGSPLHF.

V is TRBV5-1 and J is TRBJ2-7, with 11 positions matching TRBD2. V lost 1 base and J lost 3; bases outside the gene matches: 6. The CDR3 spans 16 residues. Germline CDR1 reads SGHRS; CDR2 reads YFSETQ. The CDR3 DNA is TGCGCCAGCAGCTTGATAGCGGGAGGGACGAACTACGAGCAGTACTTC. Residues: CASSLIAGGTNYEQYF.

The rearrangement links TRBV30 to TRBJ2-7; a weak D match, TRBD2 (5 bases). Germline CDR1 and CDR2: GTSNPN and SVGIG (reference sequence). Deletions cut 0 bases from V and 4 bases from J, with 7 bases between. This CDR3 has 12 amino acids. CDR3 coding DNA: TGTGCCTGGAGTGTCGGGGTGTACGAGCAGTACTTC. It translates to CAWSVGVYEQYF.

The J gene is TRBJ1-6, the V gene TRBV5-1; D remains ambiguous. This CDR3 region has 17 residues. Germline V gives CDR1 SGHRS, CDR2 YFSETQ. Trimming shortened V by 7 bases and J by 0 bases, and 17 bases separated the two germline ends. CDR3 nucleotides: TGCGCCAGCGCCGGGCCTTCAACTAGCTCCTATAATTCACCCCTCCACTTT. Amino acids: CASAGPSTSSYNSPLHF.

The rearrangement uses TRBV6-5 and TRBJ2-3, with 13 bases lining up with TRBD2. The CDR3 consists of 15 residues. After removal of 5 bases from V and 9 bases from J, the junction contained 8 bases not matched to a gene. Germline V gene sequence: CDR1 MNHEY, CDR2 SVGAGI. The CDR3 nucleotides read TGTGCCAGCAGTCCCTGGGGACTAGCGGGGTCGACGCAGTATTTT. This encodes CASSPWGLAGSTQYF.

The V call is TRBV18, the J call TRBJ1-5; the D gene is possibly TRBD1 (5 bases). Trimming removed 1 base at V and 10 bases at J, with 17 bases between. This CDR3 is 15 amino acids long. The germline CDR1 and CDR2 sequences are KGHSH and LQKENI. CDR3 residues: CASSPRAAAGEPQHF. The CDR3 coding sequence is TGTGCCAGCTCACCACGGGCCGCCGCGGGGGAACCCCAGCATTTT.

The CDR3 DNA is TGTGCCAGCAGTTTAGGGAAGCGGGAGGTCTCAGATACGCAGTATTTT. Protein product: CASSLGKREVSDTQYF. The chain is built from TRBV28 and TRBJ2-3; 9 bases match TRBD2. Germline loops: CDR1 MDHEN, CDR2 SYDVKM. With V trimmed by 2 bases and J by 4 bases, 7 bases remained unmatched. The CDR3 sequence is 16 residues long.

The CDR3 region is CASSPGTGGNGYTF. CDR3 nucleotide sequence: TGTGCCAGCAGTCCCGGGACAGGGGGTAACGGCTACACCTTC. J is TRBJ1-2 and V is TRBV28; 11 bases are a match to TRBD1. With V trimmed by 5 bases and J by 8 bases, 7 bases remained unmatched. Germline CDR1 reads MDHEN; CDR2 reads SYDVKM. The CDR3 totals 14 residues.

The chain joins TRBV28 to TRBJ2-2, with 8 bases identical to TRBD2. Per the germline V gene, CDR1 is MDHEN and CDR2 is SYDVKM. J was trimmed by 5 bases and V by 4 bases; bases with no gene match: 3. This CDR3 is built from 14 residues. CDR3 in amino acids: CASSYIAGTGELFF. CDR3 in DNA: TGTGCCAGCAGTTATATAGCGGGAACCGGGGAGCTGTTTTTT.

Written as DNA, the CDR3 is TGTGCCAGCAGGCACGATCGGGGGGGCTCCTACGAGCAGTACTTC. It codes for CASRHDRGGSYEQYF. This chain joins TRBV6-1 and TRBJ2-7, with TRBD2 matching 8 bases. CDR3 length: 15 amino acids. Trimming at V came to 6 bases and at J to 0 bases, leaving 7 bases not matched to a gene. Germline CDR1 reads MNHNS; CDR2 reads SASEGT.

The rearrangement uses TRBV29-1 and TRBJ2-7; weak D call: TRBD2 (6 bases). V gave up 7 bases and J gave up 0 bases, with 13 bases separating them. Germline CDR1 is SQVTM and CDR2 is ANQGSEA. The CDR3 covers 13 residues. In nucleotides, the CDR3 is TGCAGCGGGGTGGGGACTGGCTCCTACGAGCAGTACTTC. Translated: CSGVGTGSYEQYF.

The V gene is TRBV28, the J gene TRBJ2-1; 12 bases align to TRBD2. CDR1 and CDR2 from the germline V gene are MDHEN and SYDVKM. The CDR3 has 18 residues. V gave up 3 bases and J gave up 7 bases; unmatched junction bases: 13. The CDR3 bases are TGTGCCAGCAGTTTCAGGACTAGCGGGACCCATCGTCGTAATGAGCAGTTCTTC. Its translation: CASSFRTSGTHRRNEQFF.

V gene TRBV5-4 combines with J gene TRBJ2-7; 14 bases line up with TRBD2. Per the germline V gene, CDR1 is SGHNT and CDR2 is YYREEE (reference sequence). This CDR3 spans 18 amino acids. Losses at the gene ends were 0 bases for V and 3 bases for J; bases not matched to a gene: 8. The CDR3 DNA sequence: TGTGCCAGCAGCTTGGGCGGGACTAGCGGGAGCCCTAACTACGAGCAGTACTTC. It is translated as CASSLGGTSGSPNYEQYF.

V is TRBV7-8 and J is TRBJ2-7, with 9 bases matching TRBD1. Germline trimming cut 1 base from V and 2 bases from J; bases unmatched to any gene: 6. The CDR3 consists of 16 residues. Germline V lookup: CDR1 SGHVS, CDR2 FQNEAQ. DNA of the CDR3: TGTGCCAGCAGCTTAGGTACCGGGACAGGGACCTACGAGCAGTACTTC. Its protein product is CASSLGTGTGTYEQYF.

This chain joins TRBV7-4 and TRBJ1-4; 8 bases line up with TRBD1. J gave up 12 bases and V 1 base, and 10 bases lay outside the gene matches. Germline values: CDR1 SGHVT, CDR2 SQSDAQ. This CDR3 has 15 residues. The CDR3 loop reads CASSLEGQGAIELFF. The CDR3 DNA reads TGTGCCAGCAGCTTAGAGGGGCAGGGGGCAATTGAACTGTTTTTT.